The rows below give T cell receptor beta chains drawn from one sample of a study of blood T cell repertoires in COVID-19. The repertoire was sequenced with immunoSEQ multiplex PCR; TCRdb's copy has only in-frame clones and lacks some. The table lists roughly 430,000 clones, around 90% of them singletons. Sequencing was done on a sample of PBMCs or T cells enriched from blood (not recorded which). All receptors derive from a woman in her thirties or forties with acute COVID-19. Both conserved end residues are part of each CDR3. D genes are given only for firm matches.

TRBJ1-4 | TRBD1 | TRBV25-1 | CASSERQGGNEKLFF
TRBJ1-2 | . | TRBV6-2/TRBV6-3 | CASSFGQRVYGYTF
TRBJ2-6 | TRBD2 | TRBV9 | CASSKGRGGANVLTF
TRBJ2-3 | TRBD1 | TRBV2 | CASNVDRGPDTQYF
TRBJ1-2 | . | TRBV6-5 | CASTPRAPGYTF
TRBJ2-1 | TRBD2 | TRBV18 | CASSIAGEREQFF
TRBJ1-1 | . | TRBV6-6 | CASTETSQAFF
TRBJ2-5 | . | TRBV11-2 | CASRTGTDGGTQYF
TRBJ2-7 | . | TRBV6-2/TRBV6-3 | CASSVLAKKTWQYF
TRBJ2-1 | TRBD2 | TRBV10-3 | CAISGRGGLDEQFF
TRBJ2-2 | TRBD2 | TRBV15 | CATKPRSNSGGNTGELFF
TRBJ1-6 | TRBD1 | TRBV5-4 | CASSPDRVLSYNSPLHF
TRBJ1-1 | . | TRBV30 | CAWSGDMNTEAFF
TRBJ1-1 | TRBD1 | TRBV5-1 | CASSRDRGRTEAFF